This is a list of T cell receptor beta chains from one sample in a study of T cells in localized non-small cell lung cancer. Data came from immunoSEQ multiplex PCR; TCRdb stores just in-frame clones and leaves some out. The sample has 30,000 or so clones, approximately 90% seen once. This sample comprised peripheral blood, obtained before any cancer treatment. The receptors shown here come from a female donor at least 60 years old with stage I lung adenocarcinoma. Both conserved end residues are part of each CDR3. Fields, in order: J gene, clone size, V gene, D gene, CDR3 DNA, CDR3 protein. The D gene is left open where the match is weak. Part of the rows lack a size; the others show once, few, many or a class for expanded clones.

J: TRBJ2-6
size: .
V: TRBV27
D: .
DNA: TGTGCCAGCAGTATGGCCCTCTCTGGGGCCAACGTCCTGACTTTC
CDR3: CASSMALSGANVLTF

J: TRBJ1-6
size: .
V: TRBV19
D: .
DNA: TGTGCCAGTAAGGAGACAGCGAATTCACCCCTCCACTTT
CDR3: CASKETANSPLHF

J: TRBJ1-2
size: .
V: TRBV30
D: TRBD1
DNA: TGTGCCTGGAGTAGGTCAGGGGGTGACGGCTACACCTTC
CDR3: CAWSRSGGDGYTF

J: TRBJ2-1
size: .
V: TRBV5-1
D: .
DNA: TGCGCCAGCAGCTTGGCCGAAGGGGTCTCCTACAATGAGCAGTTCTTC
CDR3: CASSLAEGVSYNEQFF

J: TRBJ1-2
size: .
V: TRBV7-9
D: .
DNA: TGTGCCAGCAGCCCTGGGGCGGGGAACTATGGCTACACCTTC
CDR3: CASSPGAGNYGYTF

J: TRBJ1-2
size: .
V: TRBV18
D: .
DNA: TGTGCCAGCTCCCTCGGGATTGACTATGGCTACACCTTC
CDR3: CASSLGIDYGYTF

J: TRBJ2-7
size: .
V: TRBV18
D: .
DNA: TGTGCCAGCTCACCATCGACGGGAAGCTACGAGCAGTACTTC
CDR3: CASSPSTGSYEQYF

J: TRBJ2-3
size: .
V: TRBV7-2
D: TRBD2
DNA: TGTGCCAGCAGCTTCACTAGCGGGCCGATTACAGATACGCAGTATTTT
CDR3: CASSFTSGPITDTQYF

J: TRBJ1-4
size: .
V: TRBV9
D: TRBD1
DNA: TGTGCCAGCAGCGTAGCTCTGGGGACAGGAGATGAAAAACTGTTTTTT
CDR3: CASSVALGTGDEKLFF

J: TRBJ2-1
size: .
V: TRBV10-3
D: TRBD2
DNA: TGTGCCATCAGTGAGTCCACTAGCGTACACAATGAGCAGTTCTTC
CDR3: CAISESTSVHNEQFF

J: TRBJ1-2
size: .
V: TRBV9
D: .
DNA: TGTGCCAGCAGCCTCCGGGGAGGTTTCACCTTC
CDR3: CASSLRGGFTF

J: TRBJ2-2
size: .
V: TRBV10-2
D: .
DNA: TGCGCCAGCAGTGCCCGGACCGTAAACACCGGGGAGCTGTTTTTT
CDR3: CASSARTVNTGELFF

J: TRBJ2-3
size: .
V: TRBV10-1
D: TRBD1
DNA: TGCGCCAGCAGTGAGTCTAGGGGGCAAGGGAATACGCAGTATTTT
CDR3: CASSESRGQGNTQYF

J: TRBJ2-7
size: .
V: TRBV6-5
D: .
DNA: TGTGCCAGCAGTTCGTATGAAGGGACCGCCTACGAGCAGTACTTC
CDR3: CASSSYEGTAYEQYF

J: TRBJ2-1
size: .
V: TRBV13
D: TRBD2
DNA: TGTGCCAGCAGGCCTATAGCGGGGGGCTACAATGAGCAGTTCTTC
CDR3: CASRPIAGGYNEQFF

J: TRBJ2-5
size: .
V: TRBV5-5
D: .
DNA: TGTGCCAGCAGCTTGTTGAAGGGGGAGGGAGAGACCCAGTACTTC
CDR3: CASSLLKGEGETQYF

J: TRBJ2-7
size: .
V: TRBV6-5
D: TRBD2
DNA: TGTGCCAGCAGTCTAGCGGGACACTCCGCCGAGCAGTACTTC
CDR3: CASSLAGHSAEQYF

J: TRBJ2-3
size: .
V: TRBV7-9
D: TRBD2
DNA: TGTGCCAGCAGCCGGACTAGCGGGGGAACAGATACGCAGTATTTT
CDR3: CASSRTSGGTDTQYF

J: TRBJ1-3
size: .
V: TRBV7-9
D: .
DNA: TGTGCCAGCAGCCAGAGCACTCCCACTGGAAACACCATATATTTT
CDR3: CASSQSTPTGNTIYF

J: TRBJ2-5
size: .
V: TRBV5-8
D: TRBD2
DNA: TGTGCCAGCGTCAGACTAGCGGGGGCCGGAAACCAAGAGACCCAGTACTTC
CDR3: CASVRLAGAGNQETQYF

J: TRBJ1-2
size: .
V: TRBV5-1
D: TRBD1
DNA: TGCGCCAGCAGACTGGACAGGGGGCTCCTTAACTATGGCTACACCTTC
CDR3: CASRLDRGLLNYGYTF

J: TRBJ2-1
size: few
V: TRBV7-8
D: TRBD2
DNA: TGTGCCAGCAGCGGGACTAGCGGATTCTTCTACAATGAGCAGTTCTTC
CDR3: CASSGTSGFFYNEQFF

J: TRBJ2-1
size: .
V: TRBV10-1
D: .
DNA: TGCGCCAGCAGTGAGTCGAAGAGACCCTCCTACAATGAGCAGTTCTTC
CDR3: CASSESKRPSYNEQFF

J: TRBJ1-2
size: .
V: TRBV7-9
D: TRBD1
DNA: TGTGCCAGCAGCGAAGGACAGGGGCTGTACTATGGCTACACCTTC
CDR3: CASSEGQGLYYGYTF

J: TRBJ2-2
size: once
V: TRBV6-5
D: .
DNA: TGTGCCAGCAGTTATGCCGCGAACACCGGGGAGCTGTTTTTT
CDR3: CASSYAANTGELFF

J: TRBJ1-1
size: .
V: TRBV6-5
D: TRBD1
DNA: TGTGCCAGCAGACAGGGGGCAGGGGGCACTGAAGCTTTCTTT
CDR3: CASRQGAGGTEAFF

J: TRBJ1-1
size: .
V: TRBV14
D: .
DNA: TGTGCCAGCAGCAAGGCCCGGGACACATTAATCCACACTGAAGCTTTCTTT
CDR3: CASSKARDTLIHTEAFF

J: TRBJ1-6
size: .
V: TRBV14
D: .
DNA: TGTGCCAGCAGCCAAGGGAGCTCCTATAATTCACCCCTCCACTTT
CDR3: CASSQGSSYNSPLHF

J: TRBJ1-5
size: .
V: TRBV15
D: .
DNA: TGTGCCACCAGCAGAGATAAAAGGGCAGAGGACAATCAGCCCCAGCATTTT
CDR3: CATSRDKRAEDNQPQHF

J: TRBJ1-5
size: few
V: TRBV9
D: TRBD1
DNA: TGTGCCAGCAGCAACCGGGACAGGGATCAGCCCCAGCATTTT
CDR3: CASSNRDRDQPQHF

J: TRBJ2-2
size: .
V: TRBV6-5
D: TRBD1
DNA: TGTGCCAGCGTCCGCCTACCGACAGGGACCGGGGAGCTGTTTTTT
CDR3: CASVRLPTGTGELFF

J: TRBJ2-2
size: .
V: TRBV12-5
D: TRBD1
DNA: TGTGCTAGTGGTTTGGTACGAGGGGGCGGATACCGGGAGCTGTTTTTT
CDR3: CASGLVRGGGYRELFF

J: TRBJ1-3
size: .
V: TRBV6-1
D: .
DNA: TGTGCCAGCACCTCCCGGACAGTCTCTGGAAACACCATATATTTT
CDR3: CASTSRTVSGNTIYF